The clone carrying this TCR beta chain came up a few times. The data originate from a study of regulatory T cells in long-lasting Graves disease. Library construction for TCR beta used iRepertoire HTBI primers and Arm-PCR of CDR3 regions. MiXCR, run by TCRdb on the multiplex PCR reads, gives a single entry per CDR3 protein. The data show 400,000 to 500,000 distinct CDR3 sequences, more than 20% seen once. Indicated time point: persistent/refractory GD, antithyroid drugs over 5 years with positive TRAb. Researchers made the TCR library from RNA that was extracted from PBMCs. Germline loops: CDR1 MNHEY, CDR2 SMNVEV (reference sequence). The length of the CDR3 is 16 residues. V lost 5 bases, J lost 6 bases, and 19 bases lay in between.

The TCR comes from a female donor with Graves disease. The chain has TRBV27 and TRBJ1-4; a weak D match, TRBD1 (6 bases). Sequenced material: peripheral blood mononuclear cells (PBMCs), taken when the disease was refractory, from a patient treated with antithyroid drugs. The DNA for the CDR3 is TGTGCCAGCAGTGGACTCCCACGGGGGGCTGATGAAAAACTGTTTTTT. As protein: CASSGLPRGADEKLFF.